This T cell receptor (beta chain) was captured by sequencing in a study of T cell repertoires in ileal Crohn's disease. Study-wide context: Operated complications were stricturing disease (roughly 60%) and penetrating disease (39%).

Method: immunoSEQ multiplex PCR; TCRdb's copy keeps in-frame clones and lacks some. The sample holds around 87 clones. Lamina propria lymphocytes from surgical specimens were isolated on a density gradient before sorting. Study outcomes and limitations: Compared with CD4 T cells, sorted CD8 cells carried more expanded clones. Compared with non-smokers, active smokers at surgery showed more clonal expansions.

By share of the sample, this clone is hyperexpanded. Its specificity is unknown. The TCR was taken from an adult with Crohn's disease. Sequencing used a sorted T cell subset from the ileum.

In nucleotides, the CDR3 is TGTGCCAGCAGTGTTCAGGGGCGAACTGAAGCTTTCTTT. Translated: CASSVQGRTEAFF. The chain carries TRBV6-1 and TRBJ1-1; D may be TRBD1 (6 bases). V lost 4 bases, J lost 5 bases, and 11 bases lay in between. Germline CDR1 and CDR2: MNHNS and SASEGT. The CDR3 totals 13 residues.